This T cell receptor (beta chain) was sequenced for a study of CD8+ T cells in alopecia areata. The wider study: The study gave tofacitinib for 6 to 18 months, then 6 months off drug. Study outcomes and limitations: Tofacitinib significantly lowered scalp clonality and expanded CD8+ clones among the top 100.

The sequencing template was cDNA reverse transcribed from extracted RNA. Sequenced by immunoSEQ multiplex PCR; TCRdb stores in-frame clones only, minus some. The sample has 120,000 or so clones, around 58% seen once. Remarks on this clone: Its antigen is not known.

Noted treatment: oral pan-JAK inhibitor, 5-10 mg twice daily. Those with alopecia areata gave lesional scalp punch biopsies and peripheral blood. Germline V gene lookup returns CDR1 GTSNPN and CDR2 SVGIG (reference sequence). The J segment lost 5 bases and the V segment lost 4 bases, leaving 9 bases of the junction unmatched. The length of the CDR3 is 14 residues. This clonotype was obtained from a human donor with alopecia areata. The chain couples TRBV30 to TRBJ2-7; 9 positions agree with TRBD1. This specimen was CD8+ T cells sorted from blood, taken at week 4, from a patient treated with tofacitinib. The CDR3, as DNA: TGTGCCTGGACGTTCGGGACAGGGTTCCACGAGCAGTACTTC. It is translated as CAWTFGTGFHEQYF.